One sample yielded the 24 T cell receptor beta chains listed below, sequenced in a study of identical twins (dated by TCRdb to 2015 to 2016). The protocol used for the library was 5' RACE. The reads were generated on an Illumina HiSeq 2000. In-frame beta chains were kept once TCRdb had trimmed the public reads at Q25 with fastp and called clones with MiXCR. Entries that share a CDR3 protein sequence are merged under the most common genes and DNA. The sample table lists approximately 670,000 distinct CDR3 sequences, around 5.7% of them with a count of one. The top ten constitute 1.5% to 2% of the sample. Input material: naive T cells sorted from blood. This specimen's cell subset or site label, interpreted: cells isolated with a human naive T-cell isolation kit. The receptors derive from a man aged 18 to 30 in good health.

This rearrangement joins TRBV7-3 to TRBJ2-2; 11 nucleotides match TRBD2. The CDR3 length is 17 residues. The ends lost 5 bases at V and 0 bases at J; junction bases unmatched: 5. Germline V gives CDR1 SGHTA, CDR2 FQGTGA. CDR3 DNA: TGTGCCAGCAGCCCGGTAGCGGGAGGGGCGAACACCGGGGAGCTGTTTTTT. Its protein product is CASSPVAGGANTGELFF.

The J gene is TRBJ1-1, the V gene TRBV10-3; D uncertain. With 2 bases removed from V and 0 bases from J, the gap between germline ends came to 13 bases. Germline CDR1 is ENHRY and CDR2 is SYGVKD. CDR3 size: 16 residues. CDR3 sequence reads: CAISEDLRRLNTEAFF. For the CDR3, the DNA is TGTGCCATCAGTGAGGACCTCAGGCGACTGAACACTGAAGCTTTCTTT.

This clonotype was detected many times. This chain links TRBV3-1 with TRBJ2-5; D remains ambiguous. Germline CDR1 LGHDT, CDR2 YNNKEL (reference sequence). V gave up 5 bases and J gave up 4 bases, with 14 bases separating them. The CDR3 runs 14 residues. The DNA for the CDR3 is TGTGCCAGCAGCGGCGAGGCTAGTTCAGAGACCCAGTACTTC. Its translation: CASSGEASSETQYF.

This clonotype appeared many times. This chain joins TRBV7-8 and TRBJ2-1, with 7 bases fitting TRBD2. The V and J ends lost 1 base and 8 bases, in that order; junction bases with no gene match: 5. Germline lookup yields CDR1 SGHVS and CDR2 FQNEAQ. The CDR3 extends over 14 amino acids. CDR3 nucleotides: TGTGCCAGCAGCTTAGAGCGGGATCGGGATGAGCAGTTCTTC. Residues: CASSLERDRDEQFF.

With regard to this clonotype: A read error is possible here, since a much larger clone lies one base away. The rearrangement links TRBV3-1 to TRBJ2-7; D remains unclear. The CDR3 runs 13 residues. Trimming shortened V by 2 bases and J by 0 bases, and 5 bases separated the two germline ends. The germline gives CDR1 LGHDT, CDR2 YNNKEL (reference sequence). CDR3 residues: CASSQWSSYEQYV. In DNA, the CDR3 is TGTGCCAGCAGCCAATGGAGCTCCTACGAGCAGTACGTC.

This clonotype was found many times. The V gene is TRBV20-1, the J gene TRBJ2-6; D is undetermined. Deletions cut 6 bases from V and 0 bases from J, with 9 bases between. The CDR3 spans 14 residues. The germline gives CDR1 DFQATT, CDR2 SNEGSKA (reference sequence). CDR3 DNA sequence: TGCAGTGCACGAACTACCTCTGGGGCCAACGTCCTGACTTTC. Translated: CSARTTSGANVLTF.

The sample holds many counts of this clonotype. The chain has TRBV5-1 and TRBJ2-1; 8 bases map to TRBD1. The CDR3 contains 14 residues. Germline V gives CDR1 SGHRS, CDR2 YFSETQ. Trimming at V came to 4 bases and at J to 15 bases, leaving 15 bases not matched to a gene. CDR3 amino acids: CASSHPQPETGVFF. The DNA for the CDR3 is TGCGCCAGCAGCCACCCACAACCGGAGACAGGGGTGTTCTTC.

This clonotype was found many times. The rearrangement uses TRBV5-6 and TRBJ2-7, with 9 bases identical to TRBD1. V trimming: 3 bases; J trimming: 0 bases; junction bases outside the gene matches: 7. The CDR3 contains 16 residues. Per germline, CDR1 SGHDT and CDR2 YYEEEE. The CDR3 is CASSSVRQGDSYEQYV. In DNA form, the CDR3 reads TGTGCCAGCAGCTCAGTCAGACAGGGGGACTCCTACGAGCAGTACGTC.

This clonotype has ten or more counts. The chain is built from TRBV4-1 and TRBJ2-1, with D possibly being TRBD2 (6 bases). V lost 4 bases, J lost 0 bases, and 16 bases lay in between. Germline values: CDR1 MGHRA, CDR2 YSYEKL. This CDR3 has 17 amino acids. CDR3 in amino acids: CASSRTIIADSYNEQFF. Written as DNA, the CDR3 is TGCGCCAGCAGCCGTACAATAATAGCGGACTCCTACAATGAGCAGTTCTTC.

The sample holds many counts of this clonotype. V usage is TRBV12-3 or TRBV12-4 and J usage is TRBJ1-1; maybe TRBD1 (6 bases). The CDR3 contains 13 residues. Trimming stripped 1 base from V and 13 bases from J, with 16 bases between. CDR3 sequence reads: CASSLGGDTGVFF. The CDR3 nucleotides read TGTGCCAGCAGTTTAGGTGGGGACACGGGGGTTTTCTTT.

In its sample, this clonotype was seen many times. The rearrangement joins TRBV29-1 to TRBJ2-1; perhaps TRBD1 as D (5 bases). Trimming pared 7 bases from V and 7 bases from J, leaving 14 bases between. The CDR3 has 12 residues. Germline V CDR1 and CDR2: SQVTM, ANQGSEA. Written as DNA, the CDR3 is TGCAGCGCCGACCCTGGGGCAAATGAGCAGTTCTTC. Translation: CSADPGANEQFF.

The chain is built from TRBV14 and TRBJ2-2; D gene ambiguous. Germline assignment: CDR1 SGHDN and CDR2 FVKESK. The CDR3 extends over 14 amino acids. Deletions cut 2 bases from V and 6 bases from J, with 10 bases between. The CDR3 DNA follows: TGTGCCAGCAGCCAACTGAAAGTCGCCGGGGAGCTGTTTTTT. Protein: CASSQLKVAGELFF.

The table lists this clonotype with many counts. The DNA of the CDR3 is TGTGCCATCAGTGAGACCTCGACTAGCGGGAGGGCTGGCAATGAGCAGTTCTTC. Translating it yields CAISETSTSGRAGNEQFF. V gene TRBV10-3 combines with J gene TRBJ2-1; 14 bases line up with TRBD2. Germline V gene sequence: CDR1 ENHRY, CDR2 SYGVKD. The CDR3 has 18 amino acids. The J segment lost 6 bases and the V segment lost 2 bases, leaving 9 bases of the junction unmatched.

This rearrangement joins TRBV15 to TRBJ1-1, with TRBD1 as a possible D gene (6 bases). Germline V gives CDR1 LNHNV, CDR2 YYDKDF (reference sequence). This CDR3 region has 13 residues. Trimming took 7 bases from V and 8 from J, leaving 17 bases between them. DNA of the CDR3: TGTGCCACCACCGTTTTCCGGGGGGCCGAAGCTTTCTTT. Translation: CATTVFRGAEAFF.

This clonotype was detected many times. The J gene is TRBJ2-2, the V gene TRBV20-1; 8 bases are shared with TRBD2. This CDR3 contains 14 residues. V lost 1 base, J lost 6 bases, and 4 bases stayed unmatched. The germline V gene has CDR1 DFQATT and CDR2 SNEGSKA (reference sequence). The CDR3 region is CSARAREGAGELFF. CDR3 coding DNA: TGCAGTGCTAGAGCACGGGAGGGGGCCGGGGAGCTGTTTTTT.

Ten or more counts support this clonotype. CDR3 residues: CASSLEGEREKLFF. Here the CDR3 DNA reads TGTGCCAGCAGCTTAGAGGGGGAACGTGAAAAACTGTTTTTT. This chain joins TRBV7-9 and TRBJ1-4; tentative D call: TRBD1 (6 bases). The CDR3 consists of 14 residues. The germline V and J ends were trimmed by 1 base and 7 bases, with 10 bases remaining between them. The germline CDR1 and CDR2 sequences are SEHNR and FQNEAQ (reference sequence).

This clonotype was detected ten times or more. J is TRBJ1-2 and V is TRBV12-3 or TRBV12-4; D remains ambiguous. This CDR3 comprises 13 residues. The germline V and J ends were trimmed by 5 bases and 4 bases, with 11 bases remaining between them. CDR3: CASSIRTSYGYTF. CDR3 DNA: TGTGCCAGCAGTATACGGACCAGCTATGGCTACACCTTC.

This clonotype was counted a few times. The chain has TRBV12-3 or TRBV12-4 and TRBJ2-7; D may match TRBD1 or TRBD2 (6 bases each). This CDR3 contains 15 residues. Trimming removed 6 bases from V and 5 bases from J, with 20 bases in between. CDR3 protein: CASSPTGATFNEQYF. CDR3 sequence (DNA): TGTGCCAGCAGCCCCACGGGGGCAACTTTCAACGAGCAGTACTTC.

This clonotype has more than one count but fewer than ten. CDR3 nucleotide sequence: TGCGCCAGCAGTCTCGGGACAGACGGGAGTTCACCCCTCCACTTT. Protein: CASSLGTDGSSPLHF. The genes are TRBV5-1 and TRBJ1-6; the match to TRBD1 covers 7 bases. V was clipped by 5 bases and J by 9 bases; unmatched bases: 11. CDR3 length: 15 amino acids. CDR1 SGHRS and CDR2 YFSETQ come from the germline V gene.

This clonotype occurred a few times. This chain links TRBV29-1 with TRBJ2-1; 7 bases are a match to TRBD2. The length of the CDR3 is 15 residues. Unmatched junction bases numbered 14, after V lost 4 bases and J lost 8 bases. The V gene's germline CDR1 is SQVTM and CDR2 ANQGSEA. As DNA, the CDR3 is TGCAGCGTTGTGTCGTTGGGCGGGAGTATCTATGAGCAGTTCTTC. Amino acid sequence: CSVVSLGGSIYEQFF.

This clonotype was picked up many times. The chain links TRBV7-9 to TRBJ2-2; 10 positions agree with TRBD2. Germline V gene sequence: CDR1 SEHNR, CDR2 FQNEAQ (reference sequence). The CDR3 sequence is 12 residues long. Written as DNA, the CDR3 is TGTGGGACTAGCGGCAACACCGGGGAGCTGTTTTTT. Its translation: CGTSGNTGELFF.

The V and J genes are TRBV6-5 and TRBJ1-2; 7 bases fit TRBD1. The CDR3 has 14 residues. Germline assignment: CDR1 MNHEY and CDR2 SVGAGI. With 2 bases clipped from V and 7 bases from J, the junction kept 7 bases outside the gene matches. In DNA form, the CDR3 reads TGTGCCAGCAGTTACGGGGGGACAGTACGTGGCTACACCTTC. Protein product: CASSYGGTVRGYTF.

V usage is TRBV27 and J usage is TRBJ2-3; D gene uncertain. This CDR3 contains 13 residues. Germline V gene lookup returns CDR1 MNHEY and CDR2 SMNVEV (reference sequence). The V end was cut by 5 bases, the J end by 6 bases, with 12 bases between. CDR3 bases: TGTGCCAGCAGTCGACTCGATCGGGATACGCAGTATTTT. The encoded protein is CASSRLDRDTQYF.

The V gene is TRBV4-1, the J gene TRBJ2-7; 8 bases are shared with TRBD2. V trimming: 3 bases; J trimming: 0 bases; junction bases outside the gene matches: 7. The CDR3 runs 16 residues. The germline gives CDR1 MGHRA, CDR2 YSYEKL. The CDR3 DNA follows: TGCGCCAGCAGCCAGGAGACTAGCGATGTCTCCTACGAGCAGTACGTC. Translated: CASSQETSDVSYEQYV.